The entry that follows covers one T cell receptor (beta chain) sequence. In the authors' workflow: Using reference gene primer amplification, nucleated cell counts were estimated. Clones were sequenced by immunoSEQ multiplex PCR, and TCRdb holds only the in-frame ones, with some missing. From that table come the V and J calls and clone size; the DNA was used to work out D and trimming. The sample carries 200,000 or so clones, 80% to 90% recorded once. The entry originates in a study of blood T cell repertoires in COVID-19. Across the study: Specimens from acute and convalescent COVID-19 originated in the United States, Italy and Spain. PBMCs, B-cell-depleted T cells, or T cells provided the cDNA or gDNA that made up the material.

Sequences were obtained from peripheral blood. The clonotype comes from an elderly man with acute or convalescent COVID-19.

The CDR3 sequence: CASSYTGGNQPQHF. DNA of the CDR3: TGTGCCAGCAGTTACACAGGAGGGAATCAGCCCCAGCATTTT. The chain joins TRBV6-5 to TRBJ1-5, with a weak D call TRBD1 (5 bases). Germline V gives CDR1 MNHEY, CDR2 SVGAGI. V was trimmed by 2 bases and J by 4 bases, leaving 9 bases between them. The CDR3 totals 14 residues.